A single TCR beta chain is shown here with its context. Its antigen is unknown. Libraries were prepared by immunoSEQ multiplex PCR; TCRdb keeps only in-frame clonotypes and omits some of them. The sample lists about 220,000 clones, 85% to 95% occurring once. This sample stems from a study of T cell responses to AZD1222 COVID-19 vaccine. Study results and limitations: Repertoires were obtained only post-peak T cell response. Possibly, clonal diversity was underestimated; donors were largely white British and included more females.

This sequence was found in an adult in good health. This specimen consisted of peripheral blood, obtained on day 0 of MenACWY control vaccination.

The CDR3 nucleotides are TGTGCCAGCAGCCGGGGGGGCCCCTACACCTTC. This encodes CASSRGGPYTF. The V gene is TRBV5-4, the J gene TRBJ1-2, with D perhaps TRBD1 (6 bases). The CDR3 totals 11 residues. V lost 4 bases and J lost 10, with 11 bases in between. Germline CDR1 and CDR2: SGHNT and YYREEE (reference sequence).